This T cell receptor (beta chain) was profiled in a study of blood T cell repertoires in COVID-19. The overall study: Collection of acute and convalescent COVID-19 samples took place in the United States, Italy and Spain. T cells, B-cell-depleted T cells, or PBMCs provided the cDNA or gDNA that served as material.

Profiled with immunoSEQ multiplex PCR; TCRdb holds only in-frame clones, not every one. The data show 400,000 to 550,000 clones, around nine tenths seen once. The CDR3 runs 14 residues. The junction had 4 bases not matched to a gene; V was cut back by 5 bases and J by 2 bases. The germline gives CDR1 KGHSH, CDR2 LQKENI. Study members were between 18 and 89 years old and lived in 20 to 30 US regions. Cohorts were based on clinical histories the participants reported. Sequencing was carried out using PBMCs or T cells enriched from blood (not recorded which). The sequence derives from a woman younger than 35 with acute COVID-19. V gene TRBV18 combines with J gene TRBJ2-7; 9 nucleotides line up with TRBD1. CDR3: CASSARTGAYEQYF. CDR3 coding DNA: TGTGCCAGCTCAGCCAGGACAGGGGCCTACGAGCAGTACTTC.